The 28 T cell receptor beta chains below all came from one sample that was sequenced in a study of blood T cells in healthy people across ages. A second roughly 7 to 12 cycle PCR used barcoded and J-beta primers. Each CDR3 protein is one row after TCRdb ran MiXCR on the 5' RACE reads. The sample holds hundreds of thousands of distinct CDR3 sequences; approximately 29% are singletons and the top ten take 15% to 17%. The sequenced sample consisted of blood. Every receptor here comes from a woman over 75 in good health.

This clonotype was detected ten times or more. This chain links TRBV7-9 with TRBJ2-7, with 11 bases matching TRBD1. Germline V gene lookup returns CDR1 SEHNR and CDR2 FQNEAQ (reference sequence). Trimming removed 3 bases from V and 4 bases from J; junction bases left unmatched: 8. CDR3 length equals 16 residues. In nucleotides, the CDR3 is TGTGCCAGCAGCTTGACTTCCGGGACAGGGGGGTACGAGCAGTACTTC. Protein sequence: CASSLTSGTGGYEQYF.

There are a few counts of this clonotype. The CDR3 region has the DNA TGCAGTGCTAGTGACCCTGGGGCCCCGGTGAATTCACCCCTCCACTTT. Its translation: CSASDPGAPVNSPLHF. The chain couples TRBV20-1 to TRBJ1-6; D is perhaps TRBD1 (5 bases). The length of the CDR3 is 16 residues. Per the germline V gene, CDR1 is DFQATT and CDR2 is SNEGSKA (reference sequence). Trimming shortened V by 3 bases and J by 7 bases, and 19 bases separated the two germline ends.

This clonotype was recorded at least ten times. The rearrangement joins TRBV7-2 to TRBJ2-1; 9 bases match TRBD2. The CDR3 is 24 residues long. After removal of 2 bases from V and 0 bases from J, the junction contained 26 bases not matched to a gene. CDR1 SGHTA and CDR2 FQGNSA come from the germline V gene. CDR3 sequence: CASSLPLPFRVGSGGPSSYNEQFF. CDR3 nucleotides: TGTGCCAGCAGCTTACCGCTACCGTTTAGGGTGGGTAGCGGGGGCCCCTCCTCCTACAATGAGCAGTTCTTC.

Concerning this clonotype itself: This clone may be a read error of a much larger clone one base away. This rearrangement joins TRBV6-1 to TRBJ1-1, with D perhaps matching TRBD1 (6 bases). Germline lookup yields CDR1 MNHNS and CDR2 SASEGT. The CDR3 contains 13 residues. The CDR3 DNA reads TGTGCCAGCAGTGAATTCCAGGGGACTGAAGCTTACTTT. This sequence encodes CASSEFQGTEAYF.

This clonotype was recorded only once. A much larger clone sits a single nucleotide away, making a read error possible. The chain has TRBV15 and TRBJ2-7; no reliable D call. The J call is in doubt because the DNA end fits TRBJ2-5 better. The CDR3 covers 12 residues. Germline V gene data show CDR1 as LNHNV and CDR2 as YYDKDF (reference sequence). The CDR3 sequence: CATSRDIETQYF. Here the CDR3 DNA reads TGTGCCACCAGCAGAGATATAGAGACCCAGTACTTC.

The chain employs TRBV6-6 and TRBJ2-7; the D call may be TRBD1 or TRBD2 (6 bases each). This CDR3 region has 13 residues. Trimming pared 10 bases from V and 4 bases from J, leaving 17 bases between. In germline, CDR1 is MNHNY, CDR2 SVGAGI (reference sequence). The CDR3 region is CATTSGAEYEQYF. The CDR3 DNA is TGTGCCACCACATCGGGGGCGGAATACGAGCAGTACTTC.

This clonotype was found many times. The V and J genes are TRBV4-3 and TRBJ2-7; D is undetermined. Germline V lookup: CDR1 LGHNA, CDR2 YSLEER. CDR3 length equals 13 residues. V lost 2 bases to trimming and J lost 3 bases, with 8 bases between them. The CDR3 coding sequence is TGCGCCAGCAGCCAATCTGGCGGCTACGAGCAGTACTTC. Translated: CASSQSGGYEQYF.

There are a few counts of this clonotype. This rearrangement joins TRBV20-1 to TRBJ2-1; 8 nucleotides agree with TRBD2. The J call may be incorrect, as the DNA end agrees better with TRBJ2-7. This CDR3 is 15 amino acids long. The germline V gene has CDR1 DFQATT and CDR2 SNEGSKA (reference sequence). In DNA, the CDR3 is TGCAGTGCTCGAGGGCGGGGGGCCACCTACAATGAGCAGTACTTC. It specifies CSARGRGATYNEQYF.

In regard to this clonotype: An end of the junction does not agree with germline; a read error may underlie this. This rearrangement joins TRBV5-1 to TRBJ2-7, with 9 nucleotides matching TRBD2. This CDR3 contains 11 residues. Germline values: CDR1 SGHRS, CDR2 YFSETQ. As DNA, the CDR3 is TGCGCCAGCAGCTTGTCGGGACTAGCAACCTTC. It specifies CASSLSGLATF.

Note on this clonotype: This may stem from a read error, because a much larger clone lies one nucleotide away. The chain carries TRBV28 and TRBJ2-4; possible D gene TRBD2, 6 bases. The end of the DNA is better explained by TRBJ2-5, so the J call may be wrong. CDR1 and CDR2 (germline): MDHEN, SYDVKM. The CDR3 is 13 residues long. This CDR3 is CASQDGGQETQYF. In DNA form, the CDR3 reads TGTGCCAGCCAAGACGGGGGTCAAGAGACCCAGTACTTC.

This clonotype appeared many times. DNA of the CDR3: TGCGCCAGCAGCTTGCCACAGGGGGCTGGACCGTCGTCGTCCTATGGCTACACCTTC. Protein: CASSLPQGAGPSSSYGYTF. The genes are TRBV5-1 and TRBJ1-2; TRBD1 matches 9 bases. This CDR3 contains 19 residues. V lost 1 base, J lost 4 bases, and 17 bases stayed unmatched. CDR1 and CDR2 from the germline V gene are SGHRS and YFSETQ.

This clonotype was seen at least ten times. The J gene is TRBJ2-1, the V gene TRBV5-1; 10 bases agree with TRBD2. V shed 0 bases, J shed 9 bases, and the junction held 6 bases outside the gene matches. Germline V gene data show CDR1 as SGHRS and CDR2 as YFSETQ. The CDR3 has 15 amino acids. DNA of the CDR3: TGCGCCAGCAGCTTGGCGAGCGGGGGGGGTAGTGAGCAGTTCTTC. Residues: CASSLASGGGSEQFF.

The chain couples TRBV7-6 to TRBJ2-1; D call uncertain. This CDR3 has 13 amino acids. Between the trimmed V and J ends, which lost 6 bases and 2 bases, there was a span of 8 bases. CDR1 is SGHVS, CDR2 FNYEAQ, per germline. The CDR3 loop reads CASSGRPYNEQFF. DNA of the CDR3: TGTGCCAGCAGTGGACGGCCCTACAATGAGCAGTTCTTC.

The chain couples TRBV7-2 to TRBJ1-1; D is ambiguous. The CDR3 covers 15 residues. Looked up from germline, CDR1 is SGHTA and CDR2 is FQGNSA. V was pared by 1 base and J by 4 bases, with 13 bases between. The CDR3 DNA reads as TGTGCCAGCAGCTTAGGCGTCACTTTCGCCACTGAAGCTTTCTTT. The encoded protein is CASSLGVTFATEAFF.

The V call is TRBV18, the J call TRBJ2-1, with 12 bases identical to TRBD2. Trimming at V came to 8 bases and at J to 0 bases, leaving 11 bases not matched to a gene. Germline assignment: CDR1 KGHSH and CDR2 LQKENI. The CDR3 is 18 amino acids. The CDR3: CASNPTSGGLSSYNEQFF. As DNA, the CDR3 is TGTGCCAGCAACCCGACTAGCGGGGGCCTGAGCTCCTACAATGAGCAGTTCTTC.

The chain recombines TRBV7-9 with TRBJ1-6; tentative D call: TRBD1 (5 bases). Germline CDR1 reads SEHNR; CDR2 reads FQNEAQ (reference sequence). The CDR3 is 14 amino acids. The V and J ends lost 1 base and 10 bases respectively, with 11 bases between them. This CDR3 is CASSLGGLQSPLHF. The CDR3 bases are TGTGCCAGCAGCTTAGGGGGCCTTCAGTCACCCCTCCACTTT.

There are a few counts of this clonotype. This chain connects TRBV5-5 to TRBJ1-2; 9 nucleotides align to TRBD1. The germline V gene has CDR1 SGHKS and CDR2 YYEKEE (reference sequence). Trimming at V came to 4 bases and at J to 3 bases, leaving 7 bases not matched to a gene. The CDR3 runs 15 residues. In DNA form, the CDR3 reads TGTGCCAGCAGCCGACTGGACAGGGGTCACTATGGCTACACCTTC. It codes for CASSRLDRGHYGYTF.

In regard to this clonotype: With a much larger clone just one base away, this may be a read error. V and J are TRBV19 and TRBJ2-5; TRBD1 matches at 10 bases. The DNA end lines up better with TRBJ2-7; the J call may be wrong. This CDR3 has 14 amino acids. CDR1 is LNHDA, CDR2 SQIVND, per germline (reference sequence). This CDR3 is CAGRDRGPLYEQYF. CDR3 nucleotide sequence: TGTGCCGGTAGAGACAGGGGGCCCCTTTACGAGCAGTACTTC.

At least ten counts were recorded for this clonotype. J is TRBJ2-5 and V is TRBV20-1, with a tentative D call TRBD1 (7 bases). The CDR3 loop spans 16 amino acids. Germline lookup yields CDR1 DFQATT and CDR2 SNEGSKA (reference sequence). The V end lost 6 bases, the J end lost 5 bases, and 25 bases lay between the germline ends. The CDR3 here is CSADSPRGRRGETQYF. CDR3 nucleotides: TGCAGTGCCGACTCCCCAAGGGGGCGCCGGGGGGAGACCCAGTACTTC.

The chain has TRBV20-1 and TRBJ1-2; unclear D gene. V lost 1 base and J lost 3, with 18 bases in between. Germline V gene lookup returns CDR1 DFQATT and CDR2 SNEGSKA (reference sequence). CDR3 length: 16 residues. CDR3 residues: CSARGLPGRKDYGYTF. For the CDR3, the DNA is TGCAGTGCTAGAGGTCTCCCGGGAAGAAAGGACTATGGCTACACCTTC.

This clonotype was picked up one time. The chain links TRBV7-2 to TRBJ1-1; D ambiguous. CDR3 length equals 12 residues. The V gene lost 4 bases and the J gene lost 6 bases, with 9 bases spanning the gap. The germline CDR1 and CDR2 sequences are SGHTA and FQGNSA. The CDR3 DNA reads as TGTGCCAGCAGCTATCGACGGGCTGAAGCTTTCTTT. Residues: CASSYRRAEAFF.

The table lists this clonotype with many counts. The CDR3 spells CASSPRISRTAGANVLTF. CDR3 DNA sequence: TGTGCCAGCAGTCCCCGAATCTCCCGGACAGCTGGGGCCAACGTCCTGACTTTC. V and J are TRBV27 and TRBJ2-6; D may be TRBD1 (6 bases). V lost 5 bases and J 2 bases, leaving 19 bases between the germline ends. Germline-derived CDR1 and CDR2 are MNHEY and SMNVEV (reference sequence). The CDR3 runs 18 residues.

At least ten counts were recorded for this clonotype. The genes are TRBV12-3 or TRBV12-4 and TRBJ1-2, with D possibly TRBD1 on 5 matching bases. The CDR3 extends over 13 amino acids. Trimming took off 2 bases at V and 5 bases at J, with 9 bases between the two ends. The CDR3 spells CASSLQGRYGYTF. CDR3 nucleotides: TGTGCCAGCAGTTTACAGGGCCGGTATGGCTACACCTTC.

This clonotype was seen repeatedly, ten times or more. CDR3 sequence (DNA): TGTGCCAGCAGTTCGGGGGTTCGGCACGAGCAGTACTTC. Its translation is CASSSGVRHEQYF. The chain uses TRBV6-5 and TRBJ2-7; TRBD2 is a possible D gene (6 bases). CDR1 and CDR2 (germline): MNHEY, SVGAGI. The CDR3 is made up of 13 amino acids. Trimming took off 4 bases at V and 5 bases at J, with 12 bases between the two ends.

This clonotype has a count of ten or more. The chain employs TRBV29-1 and TRBJ2-3; 8 bases are shared with TRBD2. V lost 4 bases to trimming and J lost 4 bases; unmatched junction nucleotides: 7. Germline V gene lookup returns CDR1 SQVTM and CDR2 ANQGSEA. The CDR3 contains 14 residues. CDR3 residues: CSVARLAIADTQYF. The CDR3 region has the DNA TGCAGCGTTGCCCGACTAGCGATCGCAGATACGCAGTATTTT.

CDR3 bases: TGTGCCAGCAGCTTTTCTACGACTAGAGGAGAGACCCAGTACTTC. This translates into CASSFSTTRGETQYF. The chain recombines TRBV5-6 with TRBJ2-5, with D possibly TRBD2 on 6 matching bases. Looked up from germline, CDR1 is SGHDT and CDR2 is YYEEEE. V shed 2 bases and J shed 4 bases, with 15 bases lying between them. The CDR3 consists of 15 residues.

This clonotype was seen only a few times. This may be a read error, as it is one base from a much larger clone. The J gene is TRBJ2-7, the V gene TRBV6-5; D unresolved. Germline V gives CDR1 MNHEY, CDR2 SVGAGI. The V end lost 6 bases, the J end lost 1 base, and 13 bases lay between the germline ends. The CDR3 has 14 residues. In DNA form, the CDR3 reads TGTGCCAGCAGCTTGGCACACGGGTCCTACGAGCAGTACTTC. This gives the protein CASSLAHGSYEQYF.

In DNA form, the CDR3 reads TGTGCCTGGAGTGTAAACAGGGGGACTGAAGCTTTCTTT. This translates into CAWSVNRGTEAFF. The chain is built from TRBV30 and TRBJ1-1; 8 bases match TRBD1. The CDR3 spans 13 residues. Per the germline V gene, CDR1 is GTSNPN and CDR2 is SVGIG (reference sequence). V gave up 0 bases and J gave up 5 bases; unmatched junction bases: 2.